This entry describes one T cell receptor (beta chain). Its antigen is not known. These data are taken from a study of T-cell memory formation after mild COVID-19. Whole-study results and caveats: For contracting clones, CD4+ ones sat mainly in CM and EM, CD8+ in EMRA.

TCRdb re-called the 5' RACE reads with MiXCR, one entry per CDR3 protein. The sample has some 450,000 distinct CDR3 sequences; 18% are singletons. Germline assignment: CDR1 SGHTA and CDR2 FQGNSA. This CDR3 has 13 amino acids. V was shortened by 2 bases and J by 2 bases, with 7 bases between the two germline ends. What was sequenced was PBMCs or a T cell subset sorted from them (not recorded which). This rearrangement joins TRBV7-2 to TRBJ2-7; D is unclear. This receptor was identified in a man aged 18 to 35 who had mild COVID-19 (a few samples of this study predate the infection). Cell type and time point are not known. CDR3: CASSLPATYEQYF. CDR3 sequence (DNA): TGTGCCAGCAGCTTACCAGCAACCTACGAGCAGTACTTC.